The entry below gives a single T cell receptor beta chain sequence along with its context. Per the authors' pipeline: By means of reference gene primer amplification, nucleated cell counts were estimated. The assay was immunoSEQ multiplex PCR, and TCRdb's table has in-frame clones only and misses some. V and J calls plus clone size are reproduced from that table; the DNA served to infer D and trimming. In the table there are about 29,000 clones, more than 75% of which are singletons. The sample is drawn from a study of blood T cell repertoires in COVID-19. Turning to the study itself: Acute-phase and convalescent COVID-19 samples originated in the United States, Italy and Spain. PBMCs, B-cell-depleted T cells, or T cells were the source of the cDNA or gDNA that made up the material.

In germline, CDR1 is SNHLY, CDR2 FYNNEI. This CDR3 is built from 12 residues. Germline trimming cut 7 bases from V and 7 bases from J; bases unmatched to any gene: 4. The specimen was peripheral blood. The rearrangement joins TRBV2 to TRBJ1-5, with 7 bases that match TRBD1. The sequence came from a woman between 65 and 79 years old with acute or convalescent COVID-19. The CDR3 nucleotides are TGTGCCAGCAACAGGGGCGAACAGCCCCAGCATTTT. This encodes CASNRGEQPQHF.